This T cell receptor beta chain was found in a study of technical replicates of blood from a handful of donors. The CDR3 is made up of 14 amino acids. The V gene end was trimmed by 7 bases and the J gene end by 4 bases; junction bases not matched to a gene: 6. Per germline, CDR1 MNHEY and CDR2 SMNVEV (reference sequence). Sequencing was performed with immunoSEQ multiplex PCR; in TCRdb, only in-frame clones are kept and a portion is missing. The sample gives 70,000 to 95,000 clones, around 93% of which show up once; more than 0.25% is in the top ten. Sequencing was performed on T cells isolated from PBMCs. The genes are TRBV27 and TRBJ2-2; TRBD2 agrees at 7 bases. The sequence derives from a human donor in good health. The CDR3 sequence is CASTASGFTGELFF. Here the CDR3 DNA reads TGTGCCAGCACGGCTAGCGGTTTCACCGGGGAGCTGTTTTTT.